This entry is about one T cell receptor beta chain. Antigen specificity is unknown. The data were taken from a study of shared clonotypes between healthy human individuals. Assay used: immunoSEQ multiplex PCR; TCRdb lists only in-frame clones, some missing. The sample consists of roughly 2.2 million clones, more than 80% of them appearing once. V lost 11 bases and J lost 0, with 10 bases in between. The CDR3 covers 12 residues. Germline CDR1 is MNHNY and CDR2 is SVGAGI (reference sequence). General study findings and limits: Lower generation probabilities were found for non-shared clonotypes than for those shared by all four donors.

Sequencing was performed on naive CD4+ T cells from PBMCs. This sample's subset: CD45RA+ positively selected. The TCR originated in a man younger than 30 in good health. Some clones in this sample may be carry-over from other donors' samples. The chain joins TRBV6-6 to TRBJ1-2, with D perhaps matching TRBD1 (5 bases). CDR3 residues: CAAQGSNYGYTF. CDR3 coding DNA: TGTGCCGCCCAGGGTTCTAACTATGGCTACACCTTC.